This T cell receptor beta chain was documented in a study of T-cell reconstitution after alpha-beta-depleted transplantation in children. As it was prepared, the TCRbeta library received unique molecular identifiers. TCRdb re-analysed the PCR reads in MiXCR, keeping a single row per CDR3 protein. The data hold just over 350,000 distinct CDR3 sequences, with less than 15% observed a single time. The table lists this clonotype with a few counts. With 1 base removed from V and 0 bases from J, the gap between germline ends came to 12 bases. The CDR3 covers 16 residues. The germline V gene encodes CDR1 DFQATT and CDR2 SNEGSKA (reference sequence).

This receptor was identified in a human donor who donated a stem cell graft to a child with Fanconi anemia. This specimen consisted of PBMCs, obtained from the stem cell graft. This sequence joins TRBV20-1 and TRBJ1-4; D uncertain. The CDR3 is CSARGAGDSTNEKLFF. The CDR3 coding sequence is TGCAGTGCTAGAGGGGCGGGAGATTCAACTAATGAAAAACTGTTTTTT.